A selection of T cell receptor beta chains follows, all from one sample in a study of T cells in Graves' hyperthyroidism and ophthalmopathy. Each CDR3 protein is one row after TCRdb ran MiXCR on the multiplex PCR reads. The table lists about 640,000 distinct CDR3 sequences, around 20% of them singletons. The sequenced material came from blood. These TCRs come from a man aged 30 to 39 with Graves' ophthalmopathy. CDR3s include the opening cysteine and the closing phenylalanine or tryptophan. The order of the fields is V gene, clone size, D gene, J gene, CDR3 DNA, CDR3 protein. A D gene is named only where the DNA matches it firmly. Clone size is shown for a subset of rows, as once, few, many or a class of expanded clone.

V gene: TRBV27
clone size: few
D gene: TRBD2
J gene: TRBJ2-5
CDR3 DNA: TGTGCCAGCGGACTAGCGGGAGGGAAAGAGACCCAGTACTTC
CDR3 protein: CASGLAGGKETQYF

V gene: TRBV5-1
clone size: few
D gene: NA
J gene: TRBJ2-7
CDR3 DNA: TGCGCCAGCGGGATCCAGGCCGGGGAGGAGCAGTACTTC
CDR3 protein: CASGIQAGEEQYF

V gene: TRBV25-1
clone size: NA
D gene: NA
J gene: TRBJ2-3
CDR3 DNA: TGTGCCAGCAGTGAAGTAGAGGGAGTCGGAGATACGCAGTATTTT
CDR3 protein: CASSEVEGVGDTQYF

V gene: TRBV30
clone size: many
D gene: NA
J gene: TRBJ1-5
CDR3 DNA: TGTGCCTGGAGTATTGACAGGCGTCAGCCCCAGCATTTT
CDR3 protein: CAWSIDRRQPQHF

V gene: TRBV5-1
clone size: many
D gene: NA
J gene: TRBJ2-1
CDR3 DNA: TGTGCCAGCAGCCCAAGGGGGGGGAGCTCCTACAATGAGCAGTTCTTC
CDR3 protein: CASSPRGGSSYNEQFF

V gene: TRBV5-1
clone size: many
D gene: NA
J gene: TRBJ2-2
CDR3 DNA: TGCGCCAGCAGCTTGGCGACCCTAGCAGTTAACACCGGGGAGCTGTTTTTT
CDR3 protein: CASSLATLAVNTGELFF

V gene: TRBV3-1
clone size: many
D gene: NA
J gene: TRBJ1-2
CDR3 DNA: TGTGCCAGCAGCCAAGACGCCGGCTATGGCTACACCTTC
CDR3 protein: CASSQDAGYGYTF

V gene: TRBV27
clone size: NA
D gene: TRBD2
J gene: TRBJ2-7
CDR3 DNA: TGTGCCAGCCGATTAAGCGGGAGAGGAGGCGAGCAGTACTTC
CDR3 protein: CASRLSGRGGEQYF

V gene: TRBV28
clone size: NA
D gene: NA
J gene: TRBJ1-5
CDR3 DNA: TGTGCCAGCAGTTTATTCTTAAGCGGTCAGCCCCAGCATTTT
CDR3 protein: CASSLFLSGQPQHF

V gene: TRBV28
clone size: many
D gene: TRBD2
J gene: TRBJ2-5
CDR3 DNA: TGTGCCAGCAGTTCCCCGGGGCTAGCGGGAGTTCAAGAGACCCAGTACTTC
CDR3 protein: CASSSPGLAGVQETQYF

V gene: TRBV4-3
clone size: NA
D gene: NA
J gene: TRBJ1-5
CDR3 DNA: TGCGCCAGCAGCCAAGAAGCCCAGGGCAATCAGCCCCAGCATTTT
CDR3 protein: CASSQEAQGNQPQHF

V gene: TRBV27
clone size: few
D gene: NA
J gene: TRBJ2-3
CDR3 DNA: TGTGCCAGCACCGCTCTCAGTAGGGGAGATACGCAGTATTTT
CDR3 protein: CASTALSRGDTQYF

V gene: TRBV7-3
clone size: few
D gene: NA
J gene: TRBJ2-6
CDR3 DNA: TGTGCCAGCAAGAGGGGGGCTGGGGCCAACGTCCTGACTTTC
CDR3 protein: CASKRGAGANVLTF

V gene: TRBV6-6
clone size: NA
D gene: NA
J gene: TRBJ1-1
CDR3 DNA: TGTGCCAGCAGTTACATGTCCCGGGGAATGAACACTGAAGCTTTCTTT
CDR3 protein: CASSYMSRGMNTEAFF

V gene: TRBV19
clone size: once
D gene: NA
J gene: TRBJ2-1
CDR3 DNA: TGTGCCAGTAGTACCCAGGGGCTAGCGGACAATGAGCAGTTCTTC
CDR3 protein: CASSTQGLADNEQFF

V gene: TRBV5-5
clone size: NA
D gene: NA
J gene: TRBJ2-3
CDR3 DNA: TGTGCCAGCAGCTTGGGCGGGTGGCCGAGCACAGATACGCAGTATTTT
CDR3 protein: CASSLGGWPSTDTQYF

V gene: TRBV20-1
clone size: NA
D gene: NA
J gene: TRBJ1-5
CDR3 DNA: TGCAGTGCTAGAGATGGTTCCTCAGGGGAAGGTTCGCCCCAGCATTTT
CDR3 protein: CSARDGSSGEGSPQHF

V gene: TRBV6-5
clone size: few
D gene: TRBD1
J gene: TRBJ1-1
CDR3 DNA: TGTGCCAGCAGTTACTCGGCCGGACAGGGGAGCACTGAAGCTTTCTTT
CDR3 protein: CASSYSAGQGSTEAFF

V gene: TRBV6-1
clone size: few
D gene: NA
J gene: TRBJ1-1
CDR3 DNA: TGTGCCAGCAGTCCCTCGACAGCGTCGATACACGGTGAAGCTTTCTTT
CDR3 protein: CASSPSTASIHGEAFF

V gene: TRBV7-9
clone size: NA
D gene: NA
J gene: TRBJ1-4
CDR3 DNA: TGTGCCAGCAGCCGCTATGAGGACAGCTATAATGAAAAACTGTTTTTT
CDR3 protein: CASSRYEDSYNEKLFF

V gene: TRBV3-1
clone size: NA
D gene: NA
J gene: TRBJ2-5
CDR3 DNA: TGTGCCAGCAGCCCCAACAGGGAAAAGACCCAGTACTTC
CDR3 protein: CASSPNREKTQYF

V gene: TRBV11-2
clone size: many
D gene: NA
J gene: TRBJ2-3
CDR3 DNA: TGTGCCAGCAGCTTAGGGCCACTGTCAGATACGCAGTATTTT
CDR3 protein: CASSLGPLSDTQYF

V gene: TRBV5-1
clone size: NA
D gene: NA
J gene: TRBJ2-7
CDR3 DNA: TGCGCCAGCAGCTTTTTCGAGGGAAGGGTGTACGAGCAGTACTTC
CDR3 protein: CASSFFEGRVYEQYF

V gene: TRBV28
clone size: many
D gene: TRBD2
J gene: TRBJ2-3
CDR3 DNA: TGTGCCAGCAGTCCCCGACTAGCGCTTAGCACAGATACGCAGTATTTT
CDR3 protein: CASSPRLALSTDTQYF

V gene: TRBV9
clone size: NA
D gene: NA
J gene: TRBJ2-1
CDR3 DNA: TGTGCCAGCAGCGTAGGACGGGGCACCTACAATGAGCAGTTCTTC
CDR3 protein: CASSVGRGTYNEQFF

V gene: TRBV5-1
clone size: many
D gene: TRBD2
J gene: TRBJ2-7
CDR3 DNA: TGTGCCAGCAGCCCCGGGACTAGCGGCTACGAGCAGTACTTC
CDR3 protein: CASSPGTSGYEQYF

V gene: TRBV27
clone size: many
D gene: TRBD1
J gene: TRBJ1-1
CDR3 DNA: TGTGCCAGCAGTGGCACACAGGGGGGGAACACTGAAGCTTTCTTT
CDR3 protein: CASSGTQGGNTEAFF

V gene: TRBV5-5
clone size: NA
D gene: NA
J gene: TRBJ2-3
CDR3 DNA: TGTGCCAGCAGCCCCCCGAGTAGCACAGATACGCGGTATTTT
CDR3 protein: CASSPPSSTDTRYF

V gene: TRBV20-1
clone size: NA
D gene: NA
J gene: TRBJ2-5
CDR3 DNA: TGCAGTGCTCTGAAGTTGGCAGGTCAAGAGACCCAGTACTTC
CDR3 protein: CSALKLAGQETQYF

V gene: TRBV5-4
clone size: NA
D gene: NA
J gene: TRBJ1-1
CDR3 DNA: TGTGCCAGCAGCTTGGGTGCCCTGCGAATCTTT
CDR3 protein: CASSLGALRIF

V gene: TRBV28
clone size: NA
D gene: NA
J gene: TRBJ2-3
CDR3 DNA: TGTGCCAGCAGTTTAAGGCCGACCACAGATACGCAGTATTTT
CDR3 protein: CASSLRPTTDTQYF

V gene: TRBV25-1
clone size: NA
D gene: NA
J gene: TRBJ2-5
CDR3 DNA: TGTGCCAGCAGTGATATTTTCGGGGGAGAGACCCAGTACTTC
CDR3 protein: CASSDIFGGETQYF

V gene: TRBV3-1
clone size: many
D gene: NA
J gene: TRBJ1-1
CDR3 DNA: TGTGCCAGCAGCTCTCTTTACACTGAAGCTTTCTTT
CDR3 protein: CASSSLYTEAFF

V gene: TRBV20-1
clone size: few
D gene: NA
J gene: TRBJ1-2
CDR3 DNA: TGCAGTGCTAGAGGTTCAGGGGCCGGCTATGGCTACACCTTC
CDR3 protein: CSARGSGAGYGYTF

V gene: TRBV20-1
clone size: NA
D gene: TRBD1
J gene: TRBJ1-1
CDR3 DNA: TGCAGTGCTAGCCCAGACAGGGGGCAGGGGTGGGAAGCTTTCTTT
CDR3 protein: CSASPDRGQGWEAFF

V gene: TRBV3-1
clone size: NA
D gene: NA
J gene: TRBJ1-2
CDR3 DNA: TGTGCCAGCAGCCAAAGAGTAAGGGTGGAACGGAGCTATGGCTACACCTTC
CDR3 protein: CASSQRVRVERSYGYTF

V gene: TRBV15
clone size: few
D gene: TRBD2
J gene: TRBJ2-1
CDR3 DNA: TGTGCCACCAGCCTAATTAAGGGACTAGTTTACAATGAGCAGTTCTTC
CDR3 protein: CATSLIKGLVYNEQFF

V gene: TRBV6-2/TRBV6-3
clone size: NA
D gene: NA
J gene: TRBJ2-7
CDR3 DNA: TGTGCCAGCAGTTACCAAGCGGGCTTGTACGAGCAGTACTTC
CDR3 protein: CASSYQAGLYEQYF

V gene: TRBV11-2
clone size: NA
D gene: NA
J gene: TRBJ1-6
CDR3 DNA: TGTGCCAGCAGCTTAGATAAGGGTTCACCCCTCCACTTT
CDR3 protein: CASSLDKGSPLHF

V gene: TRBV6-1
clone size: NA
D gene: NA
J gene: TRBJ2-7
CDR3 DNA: TGTGCCAGCAGTGTTCTGGGGGGTCCTGGCTCCTACGAGCAGTACTTC
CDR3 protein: CASSVLGGPGSYEQYF

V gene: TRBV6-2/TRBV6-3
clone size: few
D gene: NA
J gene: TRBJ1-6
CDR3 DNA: TGTGCCAGCGGCACACAGGTTAATTCACCCCTCCACTTT
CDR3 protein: CASGTQVNSPLHF

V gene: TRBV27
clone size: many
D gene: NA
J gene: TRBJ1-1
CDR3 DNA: TGTGCCAGCAGTCTTGATCGCAGCAGGGCGCATGAAGCTTTCTTT
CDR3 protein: CASSLDRSRAHEAFF

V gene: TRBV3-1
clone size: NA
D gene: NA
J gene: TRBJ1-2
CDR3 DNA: TGTGCCAGCAGCCAAGATAACCGGGGGCTAGGCGGCTACACCTTC
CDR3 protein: CASSQDNRGLGGYTF

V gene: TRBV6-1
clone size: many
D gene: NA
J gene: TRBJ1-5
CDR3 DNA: TGTGCCAGCAGTGAATTTGAAGGTCACAATCAGCCCCAGCATTTT
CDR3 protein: CASSEFEGHNQPQHF

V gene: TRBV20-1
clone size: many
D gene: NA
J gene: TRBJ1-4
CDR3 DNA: TGCAGTGCCGGACGAGGGGATGAAAAACTGTTTTTT
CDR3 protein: CSAGRGDEKLFF

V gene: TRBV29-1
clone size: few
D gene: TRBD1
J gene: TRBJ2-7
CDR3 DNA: TGCAGCGTTGTTCAGGGGGCCTACGAGCAGTACTTC
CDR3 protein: CSVVQGAYEQYF

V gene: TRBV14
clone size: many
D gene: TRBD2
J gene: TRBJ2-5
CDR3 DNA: TGCGCCAGCAGCCAAGGTTTAGCGGGAGTTGAGACCCAGTACTTC
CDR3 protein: CASSQGLAGVETQYF

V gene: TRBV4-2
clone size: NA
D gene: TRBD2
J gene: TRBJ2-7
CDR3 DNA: TGTGCCAGCAGCCAAGATCCCGTGACTAGCGCTCCCTACGAGCAGTACTTC
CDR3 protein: CASSQDPVTSAPYEQYF

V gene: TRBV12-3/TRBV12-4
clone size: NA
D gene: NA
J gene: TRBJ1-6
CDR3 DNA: TGTGCCAGCACCCATCGGGAGGCATTTTCACCCCTCCACTTT
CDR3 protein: CASTHREAFSPLHF

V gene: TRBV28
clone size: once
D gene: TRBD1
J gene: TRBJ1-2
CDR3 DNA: TGTGCCAGCAGGGATACAGGGGAGTCTGGCTACACCTTC
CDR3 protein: CASRDTGESGYTF

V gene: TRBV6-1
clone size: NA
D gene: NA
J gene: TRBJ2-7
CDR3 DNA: TGTGCCAGCAGTTCGAGGGCCTTCGGCGAGCAGTACTTC
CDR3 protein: CASSSRAFGEQYF

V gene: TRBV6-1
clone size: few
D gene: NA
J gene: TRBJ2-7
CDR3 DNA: TGTGCCAGCAGACTTCTAGTTACCTACGAGCAGTACTTC
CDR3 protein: CASRLLVTYEQYF

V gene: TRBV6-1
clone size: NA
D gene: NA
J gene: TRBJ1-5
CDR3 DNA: TGTGCCAGCAGTTACGGGCAGAGCAATCAGCCCCAGCATTTT
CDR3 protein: CASSYGQSNQPQHF

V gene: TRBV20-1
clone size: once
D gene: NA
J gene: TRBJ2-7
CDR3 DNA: TGCAGTGCTAGAGACCCAGGGGTCTACGAGCAGTACTTC
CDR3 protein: CSARDPGVYEQYF

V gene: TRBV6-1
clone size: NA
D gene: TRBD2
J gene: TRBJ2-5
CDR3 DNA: TGTGCCAGCAGAAAAGCGGGAGGGGGACAAGAGACCCGGTACTTC
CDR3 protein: CASRKAGGGQETRYF

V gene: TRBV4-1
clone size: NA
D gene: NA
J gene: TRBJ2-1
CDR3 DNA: TGCGCCAGCAGCCCGGGCCGGGCGGGGAATGAGCAGTTCTTC
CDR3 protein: CASSPGRAGNEQFF

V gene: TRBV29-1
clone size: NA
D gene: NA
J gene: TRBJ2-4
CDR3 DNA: TGCAGCGTCGGCCTTGGGGCGTCGGCCAAAAACATTCAGTACTTC
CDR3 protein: CSVGLGASAKNIQYF

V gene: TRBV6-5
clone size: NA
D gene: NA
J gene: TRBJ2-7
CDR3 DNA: TGTGCCAGCAGTTACTCGACGGCAGGGGTAAACTCCTACGAGCAGTACTTC
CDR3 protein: CASSYSTAGVNSYEQYF

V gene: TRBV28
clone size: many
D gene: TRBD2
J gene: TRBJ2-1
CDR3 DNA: TGTGCCAGCAGTCTCCTGGGTAGCGGGAGATTCGTCCACAATGAGCAGTTCTTC
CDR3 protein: CASSLLGSGRFVHNEQFF

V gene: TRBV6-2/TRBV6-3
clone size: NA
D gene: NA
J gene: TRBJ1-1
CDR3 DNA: TGTGCCAGCAGTTTGGACAGTCCGCTCGCTGAAGCTTTCTTT
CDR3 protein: CASSLDSPLAEAFF